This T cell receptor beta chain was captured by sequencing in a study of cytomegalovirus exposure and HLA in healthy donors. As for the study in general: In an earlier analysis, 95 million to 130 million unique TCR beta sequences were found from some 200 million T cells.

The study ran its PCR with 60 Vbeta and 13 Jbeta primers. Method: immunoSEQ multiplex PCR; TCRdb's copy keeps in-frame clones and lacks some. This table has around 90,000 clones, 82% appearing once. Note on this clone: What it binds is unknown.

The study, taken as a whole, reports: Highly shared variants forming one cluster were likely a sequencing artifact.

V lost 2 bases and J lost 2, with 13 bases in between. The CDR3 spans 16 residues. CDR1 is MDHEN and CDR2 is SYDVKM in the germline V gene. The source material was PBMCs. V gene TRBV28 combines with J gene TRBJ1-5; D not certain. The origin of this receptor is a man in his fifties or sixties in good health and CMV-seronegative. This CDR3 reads CASSLVSLVGNQPQHF. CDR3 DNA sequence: TGTGCCAGCAGTTTAGTGTCGTTAGTTGGCAATCAGCCCCAGCATTTT.